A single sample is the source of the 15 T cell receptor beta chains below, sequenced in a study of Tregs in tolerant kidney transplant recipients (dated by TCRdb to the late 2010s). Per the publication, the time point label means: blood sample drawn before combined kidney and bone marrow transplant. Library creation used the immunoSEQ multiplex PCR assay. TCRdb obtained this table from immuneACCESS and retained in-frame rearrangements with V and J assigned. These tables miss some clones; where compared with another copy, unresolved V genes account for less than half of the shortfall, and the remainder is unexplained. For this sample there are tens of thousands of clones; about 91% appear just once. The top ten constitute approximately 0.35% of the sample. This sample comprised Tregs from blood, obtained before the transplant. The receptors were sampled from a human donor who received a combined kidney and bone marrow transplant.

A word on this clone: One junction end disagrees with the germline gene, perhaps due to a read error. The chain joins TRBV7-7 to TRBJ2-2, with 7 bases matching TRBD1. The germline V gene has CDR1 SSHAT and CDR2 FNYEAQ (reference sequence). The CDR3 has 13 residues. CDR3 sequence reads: CASSLGQAGELFF. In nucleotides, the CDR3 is TGTGCTAGCAGCTTAGGACAGGCCGGGGAGCTGTTTTTT.

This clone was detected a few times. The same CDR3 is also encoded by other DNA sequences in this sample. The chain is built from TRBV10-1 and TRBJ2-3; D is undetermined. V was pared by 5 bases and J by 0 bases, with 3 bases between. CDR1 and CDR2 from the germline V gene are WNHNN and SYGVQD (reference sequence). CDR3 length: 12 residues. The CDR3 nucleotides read TGCGCCAGCAGTTATAGCACAGATACGCAGTATTTT. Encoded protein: CASSYSTDTQYF.

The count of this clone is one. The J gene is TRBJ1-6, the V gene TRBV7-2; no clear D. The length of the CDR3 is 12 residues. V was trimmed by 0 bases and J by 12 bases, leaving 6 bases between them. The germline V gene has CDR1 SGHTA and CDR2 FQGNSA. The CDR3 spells CASSLASLPLHF. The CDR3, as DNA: TGTGCCAGCAGCTTAGCGTCTTTACCCCTCCACTTT.

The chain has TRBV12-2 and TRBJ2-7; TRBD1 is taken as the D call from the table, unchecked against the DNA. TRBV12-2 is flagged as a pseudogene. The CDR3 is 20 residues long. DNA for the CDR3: TGTGCAAGTCGCTTAGCGGGACAGGGGGCAGGACGGGAGGTTTCCTACGAGCAGTACTTC. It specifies CASRLAGQGAGREVSYEQYF.

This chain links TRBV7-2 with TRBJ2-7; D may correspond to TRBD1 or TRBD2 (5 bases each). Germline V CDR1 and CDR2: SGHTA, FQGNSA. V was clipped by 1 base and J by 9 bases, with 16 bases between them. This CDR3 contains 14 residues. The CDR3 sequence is CASSLVRGNTGQYF. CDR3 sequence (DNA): TGTGCCAGCAGCTTAGTGAGGGGAAATACGGGGCAGTACTTC.

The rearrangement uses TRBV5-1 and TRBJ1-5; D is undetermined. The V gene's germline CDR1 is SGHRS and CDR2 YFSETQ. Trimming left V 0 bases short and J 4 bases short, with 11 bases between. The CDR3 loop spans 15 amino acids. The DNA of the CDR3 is TGCGCCAGCAGCTTGGGTTACGGTGGAAATCAGCCCCAGCATTTT. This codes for CASSLGYGGNQPQHF.

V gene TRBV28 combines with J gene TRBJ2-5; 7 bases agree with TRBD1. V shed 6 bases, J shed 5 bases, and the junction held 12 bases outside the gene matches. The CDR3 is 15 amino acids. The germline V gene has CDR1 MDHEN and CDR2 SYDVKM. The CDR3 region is CASRQSRQGRETQYF. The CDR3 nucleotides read TGTGCCAGCAGGCAATCCCGACAGGGCAGGGAGACCCAGTACTTC.

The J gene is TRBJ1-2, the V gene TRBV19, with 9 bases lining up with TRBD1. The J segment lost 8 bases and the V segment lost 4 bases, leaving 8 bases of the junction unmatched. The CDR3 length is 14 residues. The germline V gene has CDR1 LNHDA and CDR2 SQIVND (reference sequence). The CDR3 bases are TGTGCCAGTAGTAGCCGGACAGGGGTCCAGGGCTACACCTTC. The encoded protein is CASSSRTGVQGYTF.

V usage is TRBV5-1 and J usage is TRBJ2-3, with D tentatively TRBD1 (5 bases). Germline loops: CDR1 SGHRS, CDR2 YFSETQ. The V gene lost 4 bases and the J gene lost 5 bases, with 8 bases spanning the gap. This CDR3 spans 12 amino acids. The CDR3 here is CASSLTGDTQYF. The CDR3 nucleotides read TGCGCCAGCAGCCTTACAGGAGATACGCAGTATTTT.

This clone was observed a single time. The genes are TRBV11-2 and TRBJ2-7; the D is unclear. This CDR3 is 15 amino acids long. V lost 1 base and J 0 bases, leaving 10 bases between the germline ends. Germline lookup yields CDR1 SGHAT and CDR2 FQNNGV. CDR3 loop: CASSLGVSSSYEQYF. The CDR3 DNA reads TGTGCCAGCAGCTTAGGTGTCTCGAGCTCCTACGAGCAGTACTTC.

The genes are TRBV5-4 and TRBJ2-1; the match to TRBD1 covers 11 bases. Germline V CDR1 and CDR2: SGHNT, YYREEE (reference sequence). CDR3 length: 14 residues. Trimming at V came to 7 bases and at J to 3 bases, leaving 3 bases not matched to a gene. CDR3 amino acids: CASWTGGDYNEQFF. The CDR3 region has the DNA TGTGCCAGCTGGACAGGGGGCGACTACAATGAGCAGTTCTTC. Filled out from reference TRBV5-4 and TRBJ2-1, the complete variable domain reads ETGVTQSPTHLIKTRGQQVTLRCSSQSGHNTVSWYQQALGQGPQFIFQYYREEENGRGNFPPRFSGLQFPNYSSELNVNALELDDSALYLCASWTGGDYNEQFFGPGTRLTVL.

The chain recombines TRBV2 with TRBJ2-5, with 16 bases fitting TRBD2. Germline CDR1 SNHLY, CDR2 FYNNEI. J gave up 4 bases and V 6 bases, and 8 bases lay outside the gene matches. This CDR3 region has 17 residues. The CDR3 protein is CASRSIGTSGRGETQYF. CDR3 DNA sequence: TGTGCCAGCAGATCTATAGGGACTAGCGGGAGGGGAGAGACCCAGTACTTC.

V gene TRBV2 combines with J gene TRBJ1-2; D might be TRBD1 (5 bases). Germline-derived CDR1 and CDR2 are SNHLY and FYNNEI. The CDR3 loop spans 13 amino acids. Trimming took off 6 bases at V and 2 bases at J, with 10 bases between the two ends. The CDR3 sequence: CASRPGGNYGYTF. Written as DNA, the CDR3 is TGTGCCAGCAGGCCGGGGGGGAACTATGGCTACACCTTC.

The CDR3 region is CASSSRGQYNSPLHF. CDR3 nucleotide sequence: TGTGCCAGCAGCTCTAGGGGACAGTATAATTCACCCCTCCACTTT. The chain carries TRBV7-2 and TRBJ1-6, with 7 bases matching TRBD1. Germline values: CDR1 SGHTA, CDR2 FQGNSA. The CDR3 runs 15 residues. With V trimmed by 4 bases and J by 4 bases, 4 bases remained unmatched.

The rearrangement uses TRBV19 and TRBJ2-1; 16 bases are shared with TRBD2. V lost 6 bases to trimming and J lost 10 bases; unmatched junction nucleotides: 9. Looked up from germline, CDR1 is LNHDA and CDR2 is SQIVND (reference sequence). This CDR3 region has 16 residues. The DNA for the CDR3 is TGTGCCAGTAGCGTGGCGGCGGGACTAGCGGGAGGGGAGCAGTTCTTC. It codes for CASSVAAGLAGGEQFF. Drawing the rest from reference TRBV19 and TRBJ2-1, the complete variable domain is DGGITQSPKYLFRKEGQNVTLSCEQNLNHDAMYWYRQDPGQGLRLIYYSQIVNDFQKGDIAEGYSVSREKKESFPLTVTSAQKNPTAFYLCASSVAAGLAGGEQFFGPGTRLTVL.